The 17 T cell receptor beta chains below were found in one sample sequenced in a study of T-cell memory formation after mild COVID-19. Using its own MiXCR run on the 5' RACE reads, TCRdb lists one record per CDR3 protein. In the table there are 550,000 to 650,000 distinct CDR3 sequences, 17% of which are singletons. Sequencing was performed on PBMCs or a T cell subset sorted from them (not recorded which). The receptors were sampled from an adult woman who had mild COVID-19 (a few samples of this study predate the infection). Cell type and time point are not known.

V is TRBV6-1 and J is TRBJ2-7, with TRBD1 matching 9 bases. Trimming cost V 6 bases and J 4 bases; bases outside gene matches: 10. This CDR3 has 15 residues. In germline, CDR1 is MNHNS, CDR2 SASEGT. CDR3: CASRSLQGAGYEQYF. The DNA for the CDR3 is TGTGCCAGCAGGTCCCTACAGGGGGCGGGATACGAGCAGTACTTC.

Only a few counts were recorded for this clonotype. V and J are TRBV29-1 and TRBJ2-3; 9 bases are a match to TRBD1. The CDR3 runs 12 residues. V lost 7 bases to trimming and J lost 5 bases; unmatched junction nucleotides: 4. Germline-derived CDR1 and CDR2 are SQVTM and ANQGSEA. This chain's CDR3 is CSATGGVDTQYF. The CDR3 DNA is TGCAGCGCTACAGGGGGCGTAGATACGCAGTATTTT.

This clonotype has a count of ten or more. This chain links TRBV29-1 with TRBJ1-4; perhaps TRBD1 as D (5 bases). The CDR3 length is 14 residues. The ends were cut back, 5 bases at V and 2 bases at J, with 12 bases in the middle. CDR1 and CDR2 from the germline V gene are SQVTM and ANQGSEA. The CDR3 bases are TGCAGCGTTCCCGCCGGGGCCACTAATGAAAAACTGTTTTTT. Residues: CSVPAGATNEKLFF.

This clonotype was seen only a few times. The chain employs TRBV7-7 and TRBJ2-2, with a possible D match to TRBD1 (6 bases). The length of the CDR3 is 20 residues. The germline CDR1 and CDR2 sequences are SSHAT and FNYEAQ (reference sequence). Between the trimmed V and J ends, which lost 3 bases and 6 bases, there was a span of 29 bases. The CDR3 region is CASSFGGPYSTGTSAGELFF. CDR3 DNA sequence: TGTGCCAGCAGCTTTGGGGGCCCCTATAGCACCGGGACATCGGCCGGGGAGCTGTTTTTT.

The V call is TRBV11-1, the J call TRBJ1-1; D call uncertain. The V end was cut by 1 base, the J end by 3 bases, with 6 bases between. Germline assignment: CDR1 SGHAT and CDR2 FQDESV (reference sequence). The CDR3 extends over 13 amino acids. CDR3 amino acids: CASSLEADTEAFF. CDR3 coding DNA: TGTGCCAGCAGCTTAGAAGCAGACACTGAAGCTTTCTTT.

The chain combines TRBV19 with TRBJ2-5; D is possibly TRBD2 (6 bases). Trimming removed 1 base from V and 4 bases from J, with 10 bases in between. Germline V gene sequence: CDR1 LNHDA, CDR2 SQIVND (reference sequence). CDR3 size: 14 residues. The CDR3 loop is CASSIGGGLETQYF. The CDR3 region has the DNA TGTGCCAGTAGTATAGGTGGAGGGCTAGAGACCCAGTACTTC.

The rearrangement links TRBV4-3 to TRBJ2-7; a possible D gene is TRBD1 (6 bases). Deletions cut 1 base from V and 11 bases from J, with 18 bases between. CDR1 is LGHNA, CDR2 YSLEER, per germline. CDR3 size: 14 residues. CDR3: CASSQGITGSVEYF. The CDR3 nucleotides read TGCGCCAGCAGCCAAGGGATTACAGGGTCCGTGGAGTACTTC.

The chain combines TRBV14 with TRBJ2-2; 10 bases are a match to TRBD1. V lost 4 bases and J lost 6; bases outside the gene matches: 11. The CDR3 spans 17 residues. The germline CDR1 and CDR2 sequences are SGHDN and FVKESK. The CDR3 DNA sequence: TGTGCCAGCAGCCTAAGTTTTGGGACAGGGGTATCCGGGGAGCTGTTTTTT. It is translated as CASSLSFGTGVSGELFF. The variable domain in full, with the rest retrieved from reference TRBV14 and TRBJ2-2, is EAGVTQFPSHSVIEKGQTVTLRCDPISGHDNLYWYRRVMGKEIKFLLHFVKESKQDESGMPNNRFLAERTGGTYSTLKVQPAELEDSGVYFCASSLSFGTGVSGELFFGEGSRLTVL.

This clonotype was found a few times. The chain uses TRBV15 and TRBJ2-1; D remains unclear. Trimming took 5 bases from V and 10 from J, leaving 18 bases between them. Germline V gene data show CDR1 as LNHNV and CDR2 as YYDKDF (reference sequence). There are 14 residues in the CDR3. CDR3 in amino acids: CATSVPTMLEEQFF. The CDR3 DNA is TGTGCCACCAGCGTTCCTACAATGTTAGAGGAGCAGTTCTTC.

The rearrangement uses TRBV7-9 and TRBJ2-3; a possible D gene is TRBD2 (6 bases). CDR1 and CDR2 from the germline V gene are SEHNR and FQNEAQ (reference sequence). The V end was cut by 1 base, the J end by 6 bases, with 20 bases between. The CDR3 spans 17 residues. The CDR3 nucleotides are TGTGCCAGCAGCTTAGTCCCGGGACTTGGGACGTTGGATACGCAGTATTTT. Translating it yields CASSLVPGLGTLDTQYF.

This clonotype has only a few counts. CDR3 nucleotides: TGTGCCAGCAGTGAAGTAGCCAGGGTTTTTTGGGCCAACGTCCTGACTTTC. Protein sequence: CASSEVARVFWANVLTF. The genes are TRBV2 and TRBJ2-6, with D possibly TRBD1 on 5 matching bases. The CDR3 is made up of 17 amino acids. V was trimmed by 1 base and J by 5 bases, leaving 15 bases between them. Germline V gene sequence: CDR1 SNHLY, CDR2 FYNNEI.

This sequence joins TRBV7-6 and TRBJ2-4; the match to TRBD2 covers 7 bases. Germline V gives CDR1 SGHVS, CDR2 FNYEAQ. Losses at the gene ends were 9 bases for V and 5 bases for J; bases not matched to a gene: 7. This CDR3 is 13 amino acids long. CDR3 sequence reads: CASSSAGENIQYF. The CDR3 DNA is TGTGCCAGTTCCTCTGCGGGAGAAAACATTCAGTACTTC.

This clonotype was seen more than once but under ten times. The gene calls are TRBV30 and TRBJ2-5; a possible D gene is TRBD2 (6 bases). This CDR3 is 14 amino acids long. V was shortened by 0 bases and J by 2 bases, with 10 bases between the two germline ends. Germline V gene data show CDR1 as GTSNPN and CDR2 as SVGIG (reference sequence). This CDR3 reads CAWSVLALQETQYF. DNA for the CDR3: TGTGCCTGGAGTGTACTAGCCCTTCAAGAGACCCAGTACTTC.

This CDR3 is CASSVQAGTRTAGELFF. The CDR3 DNA sequence: TGTGCCAGCAGCGTACAAGCCGGGACAAGAACCGCCGGGGAGCTGTTTTTT. J is TRBJ2-2 and V is TRBV7-8, with D perhaps matching TRBD1 (6 bases). The V gene's germline CDR1 is SGHVS and CDR2 FQNEAQ. Trimming shortened V by 5 bases and J by 6 bases, and 22 bases separated the two germline ends. This CDR3 has 17 residues.

In its sample, this clonotype was seen a few times. This chain's CDR3 is CASRVSGVPSAEQYF. CDR3 nucleotides: TGTGCCAGTAGAGTTTCGGGGGTCCCTTCCGCCGAGCAGTACTTC. The J gene is TRBJ2-7, the V gene TRBV19; D is possibly TRBD2 (6 bases). The CDR3 contains 15 residues. The germline CDR1 and CDR2 sequences are LNHDA and SQIVND (reference sequence). Trimming stripped 6 bases from V and 6 bases from J, with 21 bases between.

This chain joins TRBV4-3 and TRBJ2-7; the D gene is possibly TRBD1 (6 bases). The CDR3 sequence is 17 residues long. The germline CDR1 and CDR2 sequences are LGHNA and YSLEER. V was pared by 3 bases and J by 2 bases, with 20 bases between. The CDR3 loop reads CASSQGGAGAVAYEQYF. In nucleotides, the CDR3 is TGCGCCAGCAGCCAGGGTGGGGCAGGGGCGGTGGCCTACGAGCAGTACTTC.

The genes are TRBV5-6 and TRBJ2-1; perhaps TRBD2 as D (6 bases). From germline, CDR1 is SGHDT and CDR2 YYEEEE. V was pared by 4 bases and J by 5 bases, with 16 bases between. The CDR3 totals 15 residues. As DNA, the CDR3 is TGTGCCAGCAGCCGGATCGCGGGGCAAGACAATGAGCAGTTCTTC. Translated: CASSRIAGQDNEQFF. Supplemented by reference TRBV5-6 and TRBJ2-1, the full variable domain reads DAGVTQSPTHLIKTRGQQVTLRCSPKSGHDTVSWYQQALGQGPQFIFQYYEEEERQRGNFPDRFSGHQFPNYSSELNVNALLLGDSALYLCASSRIAGQDNEQFFGPGTRLTVL.